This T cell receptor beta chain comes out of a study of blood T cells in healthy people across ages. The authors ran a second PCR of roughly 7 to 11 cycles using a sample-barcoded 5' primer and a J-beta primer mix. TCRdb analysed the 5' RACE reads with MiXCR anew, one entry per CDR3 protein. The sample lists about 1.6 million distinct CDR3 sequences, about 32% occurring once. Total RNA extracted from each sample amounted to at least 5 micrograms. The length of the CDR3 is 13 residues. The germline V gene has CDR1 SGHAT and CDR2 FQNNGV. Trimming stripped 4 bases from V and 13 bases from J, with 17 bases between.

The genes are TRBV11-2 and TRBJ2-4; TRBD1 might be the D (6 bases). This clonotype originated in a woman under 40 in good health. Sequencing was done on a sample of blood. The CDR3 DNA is TGTGCCAGCAGCTCCACTCCCGCAGGGGAGCAGTACTTC. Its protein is CASSSTPAGEQYF.